Here is one TCR beta chain with its context. CDR3 length: 15 residues. CDR1 is SEHNR and CDR2 is FQNEAQ in the germline V gene (reference sequence). V lost 4 bases, J lost 9 bases, and 19 bases lay in between. PCR primers comprised 60 Vbeta and 13 Jbeta primers. Repertoires were generated with immunoSEQ multiplex PCR, while TCRdb's copy carries only in-frame clones and drops some. The sample lists about 130,000 clones, around four fifths occurring once. The sample comes from a study of cytomegalovirus exposure and HLA in healthy donors. Sequenced: PBMCs. The receptor was derived from a man aged 25-45 years in good health. V and J are TRBV7-9 and TRBJ2-1; possible D gene TRBD2, 6 bases. CDR3: CASSSFPTSSAEQFF. The CDR3 bases are TGTGCCAGCAGCTCATTTCCGACTAGTTCGGCTGAGCAGTTCTTC.